Described below is a single T cell receptor beta chain sequence and its context. Its antigen is unidentified. This sample was taken from a study of a mutant IDH1 vaccine in newly diagnosed glioma. The wider study: Vaccine administration was initiated 4-6 weeks following radiotherapy alone, or with temozolomide cycles. Antecedent treatment encompassed radiotherapy, temozolomide, or their combination; the majority received both. Regarding the study as a whole: Immune responses induced by the vaccine were seen in roughly 93% of patients, spanning multiple MHC alleles.

The CDR3 contains 16 residues. Germline V lookup: CDR1 SGHRS, CDR2 YFSETQ. The V end was cut by 0 bases, the J end by 0 bases, with 10 bases between. The method was immunoSEQ multiplex PCR; TCRdb's version includes in-frame clones alone and lacks a portion of them. The data hold fewer than 150,000 clones, with almost 90% observed a single time. As for time point: week 11, during vaccination. The content of each vaccine dose was 300 ug of mutant IDH1 20-mer peptide, and topical imiquimod accompanied it. The astrocytomas were IDH1-mutant, ATRX-negative, and WHO grade 3 or 4. The V gene is TRBV5-1, the J gene TRBJ1-3, with D maybe TRBD1 (5 bases). The clonotype comes from a woman between 45 and 60 years old with glioma. The source was PBMCs, collected from a glioma patient whose treatment included an IDH1 peptide vaccine. The CDR3 sequence is CASSLAGPNSGNTIYF. The CDR3, as DNA: TGCGCCAGCAGCTTGGCGGGACCCAACTCTGGAAACACCATATATTTT.